Below are 22 T cell receptor beta chains sequenced from a single sample in a study of blood T cell repertoires in COVID-19. Data came from immunoSEQ multiplex PCR; TCRdb stores just in-frame clones and leaves some out. The table shows about 28,000 clones, with 72% occurring only once. The source material was peripheral blood. All receptors derive from a boy aged 2-15 years with active or convalescent COVID-19.

This chain links TRBV4-1 with TRBJ1-5, with 9 bases identical to TRBD1. From germline, CDR1 is MGHRA and CDR2 YSYEKL. The CDR3 runs 17 residues. V lost 1 base and J lost 5; bases outside the gene matches: 9. CDR3: CASSQVPGTGIDQPQHF. Here the CDR3 DNA reads TGCGCCAGCAGCCAAGTCCCCGGGACAGGGATAGATCAGCCCCAGCATTTT.

V is TRBV9 and J is TRBJ1-6; D is ambiguous. The CDR3 runs to 13 residues. CDR1 is SGDLS, CDR2 YYNGEE, per germline. V lost 2 bases and J lost 7, with 7 bases in between. The DNA for the CDR3 is TGTGCCAGCAGCGTCCTAGAAAATTCACCCCTCCACTTT. Its translation: CASSVLENSPLHF.

The chain links TRBV6-4 to TRBJ2-7, with D possibly matching TRBD2 (7 bases). This CDR3 contains 15 residues. Looked up from germline, CDR1 is MRHNA and CDR2 is SNTAGT. V shed 4 bases and J shed 0 bases, with 13 bases lying between them. CDR3: CASSVGGPLSYEQYF. The DNA for the CDR3 is TGTGCCAGCAGTGTGGGGGGGCCACTCTCCTACGAGCAGTACTTC.

The genes are TRBV11-2 and TRBJ1-3; D is unclear. CDR1 is SGHAT, CDR2 FQNNGV, per germline. This CDR3 is 13 amino acids long. Between the trimmed V and J ends, which lost 5 bases and 7 bases, there was a span of 12 bases. CDR3 amino acids: CASSRAGWNTIYF. The CDR3 DNA sequence: TGTGCCAGCAGCCGAGCGGGTTGGAACACCATATATTTT.

The chain is built from TRBV2 and TRBJ2-4, with 7 bases that match TRBD2. The CDR3 totals 15 residues. Trimming took 4 bases from V and 7 from J; bases not matched to a gene: 10. Germline CDR1 reads SNHLY; CDR2 reads FYNNEI. CDR3 residues: CASSGSAGPTNIQYF. In nucleotides, the CDR3 is TGTGCCAGCAGTGGGTCAGCGGGGCCTACCAACATTCAGTACTTC. Using reference TRBV2 and TRBJ2-4 for the parts outside the CDR3, the full variable domain is EPEVTQTPSHQVTQMGQEVILRCVPISNHLYFYWYRQILGQKVEFLVSFYNNEISEKSEIFDDQFSVERPDGSNFTLKIRSTKLEDSAMYFCASSGSAGPTNIQYFGAGTRLSVL.

This clone is medium-sized in the sample. CDR3 loop: CAWSQGANTEAFF. The CDR3 DNA is TGTGCCTGGTCACAGGGCGCGAACACTGAAGCTTTCTTT. This sequence joins TRBV30 and TRBJ1-1; D perhaps matches TRBD1 (6 bases). CDR1 and CDR2 from the germline V gene are GTSNPN and SVGIG (reference sequence). V shed 5 bases and J shed 1 base, with 11 bases lying between them. This CDR3 region has 13 residues.

The chain is built from TRBV6-5 and TRBJ2-6; D unresolved. Looked up from germline, CDR1 is MNHEY and CDR2 is SVGAGI. The CDR3 loop spans 14 amino acids. V gave up 8 bases and J gave up 1 base, with 9 bases separating them. CDR3 region: CASRQVSGANVLTF. CDR3 nucleotides: TGTGCCAGCCGCCAGGTTTCTGGGGCCAACGTCCTGACTTTC.

The CDR3 loop is CASSRGHPPDTQYF. The CDR3 nucleotides read TGTGCCAGTAGTAGGGGGCACCCTCCCGATACGCAGTATTTT. The V and J genes are TRBV19 and TRBJ2-3; maybe TRBD1 (6 bases). Germline values: CDR1 LNHDA, CDR2 SQIVND (reference sequence). Between the trimmed V and J ends, which lost 4 bases and 6 bases, there was a span of 14 bases. The CDR3 extends over 14 amino acids. Complete variable domain (other parts from reference TRBV19 and TRBJ2-3): DGGITQSPKYLFRKEGQNVTLSCEQNLNHDAMYWYRQDPGQGLRLIYYSQIVNDFQKGDIAEGYSVSREKKESFPLTVTSAQKNPTAFYLCASSRGHPPDTQYFGPGTRLTVL.

The CDR3 loop reads CASTLKEGPGNTIYF. CDR3 coding DNA: TGTGCCAGCACCCTTAAGGAGGGGCCCGGAAACACCATATATTTT. V is TRBV27 and J is TRBJ1-3; D possibly corresponds to TRBD1 (5 bases). Trimming left V 7 bases short and J 4 bases short, with 17 bases between. The CDR3 runs 15 residues. Germline loops: CDR1 MNHEY, CDR2 SMNVEV (reference sequence).

This chain joins TRBV5-6 and TRBJ2-2; TRBD2 agrees at 7 bases. Germline loops: CDR1 SGHDT, CDR2 YYEEEE. J was trimmed by 8 bases and V by 3 bases; bases with no gene match: 7. The CDR3 covers 14 residues. CDR3 sequence: CASSSPGGSGELFF. In DNA, the CDR3 is TGTGCCAGCAGCTCCCCCGGGGGGTCAGGGGAGCTGTTTTTT. Complete variable domain (other parts from reference TRBV5-6 and TRBJ2-2): DAGVTQSPTHLIKTRGQQVTLRCSPKSGHDTVSWYQQALGQGPQFIFQYYEEEERQRGNFPDRFSGHQFPNYSSELNVNALLLGDSALYLCASSSPGGSGELFFGEGSRLTVL.

This clone came up a few times. DNA of the CDR3: TGTGCCAGCAGCCGCGAAGCGGGGGCCGGCACAGATACGCAGTATTTT. This encodes CASSREAGAGTDTQYF. V gene TRBV7-2 combines with J gene TRBJ2-3; 8 bases match TRBD2. J was trimmed by 1 base and V by 5 bases; bases with no gene match: 8. This CDR3 has 16 residues. Germline V gives CDR1 SGHTA, CDR2 FQGNSA.

In this sample, this clone turned up many times. V gene TRBV11-3 combines with J gene TRBJ2-3, with TRBD2 as a possible D gene (7 bases). CDR3 size: 15 residues. Germline CDR1 SGHNT, CDR2 YENEEA. Deletions cut 6 bases from V and 2 bases from J, with 15 bases between. The CDR3 spells CASSQGGGLTDTQYF. In DNA, the CDR3 is TGTGCCAGCAGTCAGGGCGGGGGCCTCACAGATACGCAGTATTTT.

The chain links TRBV10-1 to TRBJ2-2; possible D gene TRBD1, 5 bases. Between the trimmed V and J ends, which lost 4 bases and 3 bases, there was a span of 6 bases. CDR3 size: 13 residues. Germline CDR1 WNHNN, CDR2 SYGVQD (reference sequence). The CDR3: CASSARDTGELFF. CDR3 coding DNA: TGCGCCAGCAGTGCCAGGGACACCGGGGAGCTGTTTTTT.

The chain uses TRBV5-1 and TRBJ2-6; 11 bases are shared with TRBD1. Germline values: CDR1 SGHRS, CDR2 YFSETQ. Trimming at V came to 4 bases and at J to 3 bases, leaving 15 bases not matched to a gene. CDR3 length equals 20 residues. CDR3 amino acids: CASSMGTPGTGGFGANVLTF. In DNA form, the CDR3 reads TGCGCCAGCAGCATGGGAACCCCCGGGACAGGGGGATTTGGGGCCAACGTCCTGACTTTC.

The gene calls are TRBV2 and TRBJ2-7; D remains unclear. CDR3 length: 10 residues. V was trimmed by 6 bases and J by 11 bases, leaving 11 bases between them. Per the germline V gene, CDR1 is SNHLY and CDR2 is FYNNEI. The CDR3, as DNA: TGTGCCAGCAGACTTATCCGAGAGTACTTC. Encoded protein: CASRLIREYF. The whole variable domain, filled in from reference TRBV2 and TRBJ2-7, reads EPEVTQTPSHQVTQMGQEVILRCVPISNHLYFYWYRQILGQKVEFLVSFYNNEISEKSEIFDDQFSVERPDGSNFTLKIRSTKLEDSAMYFCASRLIREYFGPGTRLTVT.

V is TRBV19 and J is TRBJ2-2; D might be TRBD1 (5 bases). CDR3 length: 14 residues. Looked up from germline, CDR1 is LNHDA and CDR2 is SQIVND (reference sequence). The ends were cut back, 2 bases at V and 4 bases at J, with 8 bases in the middle. This CDR3 is CASSIQGSTGELFF. CDR3 DNA: TGTGCCAGTAGTATACAGGGTAGCACCGGGGAGCTGTTTTTT.

The rearrangement uses TRBV29-1 and TRBJ2-1; TRBD2 might be the D (6 bases). Germline assignment: CDR1 SQVTM and CDR2 ANQGSEA. Trimming shortened V by 8 bases and J by 1 base, and 18 bases separated the two germline ends. CDR3 length equals 15 residues. In DNA form, the CDR3 reads TGCAGCTTGCGAGGAGGGCTGGATTCCTACAATGAGCAGTTCTTC. Translation gives CSLRGGLDSYNEQFF.

This clone was found a few times. V usage is TRBV5-1 and J usage is TRBJ2-1; 9 bases align to TRBD2. V was clipped by 2 bases and J by 2 bases; unmatched bases: 11. In germline, CDR1 is SGHRS, CDR2 YFSETQ. The CDR3 runs to 18 residues. The CDR3 loop reads CASSFGPLAGTTYNEQFF. DNA for the CDR3: TGCGCCAGCAGCTTCGGCCCACTAGCGGGTACTACCTACAATGAGCAGTTCTTC.

Here the CDR3 reads CASSPPTRYNEQFF. Written as DNA, the CDR3 is TGTGCCAGCTCACCACCGACTAGATACAATGAGCAGTTCTTC. The chain combines TRBV18 with TRBJ2-1; maybe TRBD2 (6 bases). From germline, CDR1 is KGHSH and CDR2 LQKENI. The CDR3 covers 14 residues. V lost 0 bases, J lost 4 bases, and 7 bases lay in between. Drawing the rest from reference TRBV18 and TRBJ2-1, the complete variable domain is NAGVMQNPRHLVRRRGQEARLRCSPMKGHSHVYWYRQLPEEGLKFMVYLQKENIIDESGMPKERFSAEFPKEGPSILRIQQVVRGDSAAYFCASSPPTRYNEQFFGPGTRLTVL.

CDR3 DNA: TGTGCCAGCAGCGTAGACTCCCGGTATGAGCAGTTCTTC. Translating gives CASSVDSRYEQFF. The genes are TRBV9 and TRBJ2-1; D not resolved. Germline V gene lookup returns CDR1 SGDLS and CDR2 YYNGEE. The V and J ends lost 0 bases and 8 bases respectively, with 9 bases between them. There are 13 residues in the CDR3. Drawing the rest from reference TRBV9 and TRBJ2-1, the complete variable domain is DSGVTQTPKHLITATGQRVTLRCSPRSGDLSVYWYQQSLDQGLQFLIQYYNGEERAKGNILERFSAQQFPDLHSELNLSSLELGDSALYFCASSVDSRYEQFFGPGTRLTVL.

This clone was picked up one time. The V call is TRBV28, the J call TRBJ2-1; 7 bases are shared with TRBD1. This CDR3 has 12 residues. The trim removed 6 bases at V and 7 bases at J, leaving 3 bases unmatched. Germline V gives CDR1 MDHEN, CDR2 SYDVKM. CDR3: CASRGRGNEQFF. The CDR3 coding sequence is TGTGCCAGCAGGGGCAGGGGGAATGAGCAGTTCTTC. The variable domain in full, completed from reference TRBV28 and TRBJ2-1, reads DVKVTQSSRYLVKRTGEKVFLECVQDMDHENMFWYRQDPGLGLRLIYFSYDVKMKEKGDIPEGYSVSREKKERFSLILESASTNQTSMYLCASRGRGNEQFFGPGTRLTVL.

This clone was counted a single time. The chain links TRBV27 to TRBJ2-1, with D possibly TRBD2 on 6 matching bases. V gave up 0 bases and J gave up 7 bases, with 19 bases separating them. CDR1 MNHEY and CDR2 SMNVEV come from the germline V gene (reference sequence). CDR3 length: 17 amino acids. CDR3 loop: CASSLSSGSGLSNEQFF. As DNA, the CDR3 is TGTGCCAGCAGTTTATCTTCCGGGAGCGGTCTGAGTAATGAGCAGTTCTTC.